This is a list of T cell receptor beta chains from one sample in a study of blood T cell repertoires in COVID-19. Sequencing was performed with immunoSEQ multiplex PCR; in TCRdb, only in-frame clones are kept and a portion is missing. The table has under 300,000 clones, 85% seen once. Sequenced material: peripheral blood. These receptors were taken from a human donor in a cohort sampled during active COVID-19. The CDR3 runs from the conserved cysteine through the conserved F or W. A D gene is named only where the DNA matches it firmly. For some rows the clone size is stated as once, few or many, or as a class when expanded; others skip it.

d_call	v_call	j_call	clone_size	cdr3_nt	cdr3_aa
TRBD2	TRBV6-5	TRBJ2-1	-	TGTGCCAGCAGTTCTGGGCTAGCGGGGATGGAGTTCTTC	CASSSGLAGMEFF
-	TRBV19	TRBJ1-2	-	TGTGCCAGTAGCTTCTCCGACAGTCGAAGCTATGGCTACACCTTC	CASSFSDSRSYGYTF
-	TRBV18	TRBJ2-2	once	TGTGCCAGCTCACTGTCAGGGAACACCGGGGAGCTGTTTTTT	CASSLSGNTGELFF
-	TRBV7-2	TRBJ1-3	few	TGTGCCAGCAGCAGACTCCAAAGCTCTGGAAACACCATATATTTT	CASSRLQSSGNTIYF
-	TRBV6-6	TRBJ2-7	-	TGTGCCAGCAGTTACTCGTCAGGCGAGCAGTACTTC	CASSYSSGEQYF
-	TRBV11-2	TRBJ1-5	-	TGTGCCAGCAGCTTGGACGCAGGGAGCAATCAGCCCCAGCATTTT	CASSLDAGSNQPQHF
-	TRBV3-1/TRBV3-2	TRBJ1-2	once	TGTGCCAGCAGCCAAGGACAGCATGGCTACACCTTC	CASSQGQHGYTF
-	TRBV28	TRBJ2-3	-	TGTGCCAGCAGCATAAGCGACAGCACAGATACGCAGTATTTT	CASSISDSTDTQYF
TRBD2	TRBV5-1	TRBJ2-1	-	TGCGCCAGCAGCCCTCAGGCGGGAGTAGGGAATGAGCAGTTCTTC	CASSPQAGVGNEQFF
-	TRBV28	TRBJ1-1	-	TGTGCCAGCAGTTTTGGGGGGGGAGGTACTGAAGCTTTCTTT	CASSFGGGGTEAFF
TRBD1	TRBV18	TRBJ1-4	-	TGTGCCAGCTCCCAGGGGGCTTGGGATGAAAAACTGTTTTTT	CASSQGAWDEKLFF
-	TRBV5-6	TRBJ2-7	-	TGTGCCAGCAGCTACTTATTAACCATCTCCTACGAGCAGTACTTC	CASSYLLTISYEQYF
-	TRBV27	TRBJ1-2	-	TGTGCCAGCAGTTTAATCCAGGGATATGGCTACACCTTC	CASSLIQGYGYTF
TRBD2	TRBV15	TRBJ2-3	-	TGTGCCACCAGCAGAGGACTAGCGGGCACAGATACGCAGTATTTT	CATSRGLAGTDTQYF
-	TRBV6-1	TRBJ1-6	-	TGTGCCAGCAGTGAACTGGACAGAAATTCACCCCTCCACTTT	CASSELDRNSPLHF
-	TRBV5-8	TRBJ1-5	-	TGTGCCAGCAGCTTAATCGGGGGTCGGGGCAATCAGCCCCAGCATTTT	CASSLIGGRGNQPQHF
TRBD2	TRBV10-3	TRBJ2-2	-	TGTGCCACCCGGGGACTAGCGGGAGAATTGGCCGGGGAGCTGTTTTTT	CATRGLAGELAGELFF
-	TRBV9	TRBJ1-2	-	TGTGCCAGCAGCGTAGGGACAGAGTATGGCTACACCTTC	CASSVGTEYGYTF
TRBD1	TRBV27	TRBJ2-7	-	TGTGCCAGCGGGGGGACAGGGGGCTCCTACGAGCAGTACTTC	CASGGTGGSYEQYF
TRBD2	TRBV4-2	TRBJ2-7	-	TGTGCCAGCAGCCAAGATACTAGCGGGAGCTACGAGCAGTACTTC	CASSQDTSGSYEQYF
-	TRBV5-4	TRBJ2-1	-	TGTGCCAGCAGCTTAAAATTAGCGACAAGGAACAATGAGCAGTTCTTC	CASSLKLATRNNEQFF
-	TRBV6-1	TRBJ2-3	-	TGTGCCAGCAGTGACCTTCCCTTGCAAGCCGTTACGCAGTATTTT	CASSDLPLQAVTQYF
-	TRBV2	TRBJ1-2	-	TGTGCCAGCAGTGAAACGGTTCCGGGGAACTATGGCTACACCTTC	CASSETVPGNYGYTF
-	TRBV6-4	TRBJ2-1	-	TGTGCCAGCAGTGCTCAAACGGGCGGGTACAATGAGCAGTTCTTC	CASSAQTGGYNEQFF
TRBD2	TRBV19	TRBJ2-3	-	TGTGCCAGCCGACTAGCGGGAGCCGTGGGGCCAGATACGCAGTATTTT	CASRLAGAVGPDTQYF
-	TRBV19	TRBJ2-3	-	TGTGCCAGTAGTCGTCTAGGCTCTAGCACAGATACGCAGTATTTT	CASSRLGSSTDTQYF
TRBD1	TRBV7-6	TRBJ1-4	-	TGTGCCAGCAGCCCCGGGACAGGGCGGCTAACGGGTGAAAAACTGTTTTTT	CASSPGTGRLTGEKLFF
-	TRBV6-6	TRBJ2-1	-	TGTGCCAGCAGTTACGACAGCCGCTACAATGAGCAGTTCTTC	CASSYDSRYNEQFF
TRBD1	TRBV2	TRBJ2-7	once	TGTGCCAGCAGCCGACAGGGCTACGAGCAGTACTTC	CASSRQGYEQYF
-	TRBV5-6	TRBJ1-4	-	TGTGCCAGCAGCTTGGAAAGAACTAGTGAAAAACTGTTTTTT	CASSLERTSEKLFF
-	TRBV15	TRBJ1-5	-	TGTGCCACCAGCAGAGTCAGGGTTGGCAATCAGCCCCAGCATTTT	CATSRVRVGNQPQHF
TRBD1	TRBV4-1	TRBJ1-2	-	TGCGCCAGCAGCCTCTCCGGGACAGAGTTCTATGGCTACACCTTC	CASSLSGTEFYGYTF
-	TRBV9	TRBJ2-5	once	TGTGCCAGCAGCGTAGGGGTGACGGATACTAAAGAGACCCAGTACTTC	CASSVGVTDTKETQYF
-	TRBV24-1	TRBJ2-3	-	TGTGCCACCAGTGATCCCCCAGGGTTGAAGGGGCAGTATTTT	CATSDPPGLKGQYF
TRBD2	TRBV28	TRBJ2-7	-	TGTGCCAGCAGATACTCTAGCGGGAGGGGCGAGCAGTACTTC	CASRYSSGRGEQYF
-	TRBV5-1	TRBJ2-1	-	TGCGCCAGCAGCTTGGGTGGGAGTAACAATGAGCAGTTCTTC	CASSLGGSNNEQFF
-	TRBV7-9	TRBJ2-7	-	TGTGCCAGCAGCCTTGGAGGGGCTATCAACGTGGGGCAGTACTTC	CASSLGGAINVGQYF
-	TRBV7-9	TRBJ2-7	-	TGTGCCAGCAGCTCGGCCGGGGCCTACGAGCAGTACTTC	CASSSAGAYEQYF
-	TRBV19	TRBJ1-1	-	TGTGCCAGTAGTCCCCGGGTGTACTATAACACTGAAGCTTTCTTT	CASSPRVYYNTEAFF
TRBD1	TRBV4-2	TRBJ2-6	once	TGTGCCAGCAGCCAAGTGGGACAGGGTGACAACGTCCTGACTTTC	CASSQVGQGDNVLTF
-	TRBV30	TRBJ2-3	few	TGTGCCTGGAGGCAGCGGACCACAGATACGCAGTATTTT	CAWRQRTTDTQYF
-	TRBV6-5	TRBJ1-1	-	TGTGCCAGCAGTTATGGCAGGGGGAACACTGAAGCTTTCTTT	CASSYGRGNTEAFF
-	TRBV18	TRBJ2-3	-	TGTGCCAGCTCACCGGTGGGAGTAGATACGCAGTATTTT	CASSPVGVDTQYF
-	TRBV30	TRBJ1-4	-	TGTGCCTGGAGCGCGACAGGAGTTAATGAAAAACTGTTTTTT	CAWSATGVNEKLFF
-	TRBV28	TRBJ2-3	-	TGTGCCAGCAGGCCGACTAGTTGGGATACGCAGTATTTT	CASRPTSWDTQYF
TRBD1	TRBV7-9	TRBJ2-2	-	TGTGCCAGCAGCTCACCCTCCGGGACAGGGCAGACCGGGGAGCTGTTTTTT	CASSSPSGTGQTGELFF
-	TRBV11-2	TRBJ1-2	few	TGTGCCAGCAGCTTACCCGGGACTGCCGCTTATGGCTACACCTTC	CASSLPGTAAYGYTF
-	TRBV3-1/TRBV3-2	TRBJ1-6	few	TGTGCCAGCAGTCAAACTAGCTCACCCCTCCACTTT	CASSQTSSPLHF
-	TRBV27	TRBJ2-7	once	TGTGCCAGCCGGACTAACAGTTACGAGCAGTACTTC	CASRTNSYEQYF
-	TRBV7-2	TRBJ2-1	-	TGTGCCAGCAGCTTAGGTTCGGGGATAAAGACTGAGCAGTTCTTC	CASSLGSGIKTEQFF
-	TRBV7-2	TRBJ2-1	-	TGTGCCAGCAGCTTAGGATACTCGCGCTCCTACAATGAGCAGTTCTTC	CASSLGYSRSYNEQFF
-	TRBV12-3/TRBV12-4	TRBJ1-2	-	TGTGCCAGCAGTTTAAGGAGCTATGGCTACACCTTC	CASSLRSYGYTF
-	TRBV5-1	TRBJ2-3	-	TGCGCCAGCACCCTCACTATCGGGACAGATACGCAGTATTTT	CASTLTIGTDTQYF
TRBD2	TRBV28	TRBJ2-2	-	TGTGCCAGCAAGAGAGCGGGAAACACCGGGGAGCTGTTTTTT	CASKRAGNTGELFF